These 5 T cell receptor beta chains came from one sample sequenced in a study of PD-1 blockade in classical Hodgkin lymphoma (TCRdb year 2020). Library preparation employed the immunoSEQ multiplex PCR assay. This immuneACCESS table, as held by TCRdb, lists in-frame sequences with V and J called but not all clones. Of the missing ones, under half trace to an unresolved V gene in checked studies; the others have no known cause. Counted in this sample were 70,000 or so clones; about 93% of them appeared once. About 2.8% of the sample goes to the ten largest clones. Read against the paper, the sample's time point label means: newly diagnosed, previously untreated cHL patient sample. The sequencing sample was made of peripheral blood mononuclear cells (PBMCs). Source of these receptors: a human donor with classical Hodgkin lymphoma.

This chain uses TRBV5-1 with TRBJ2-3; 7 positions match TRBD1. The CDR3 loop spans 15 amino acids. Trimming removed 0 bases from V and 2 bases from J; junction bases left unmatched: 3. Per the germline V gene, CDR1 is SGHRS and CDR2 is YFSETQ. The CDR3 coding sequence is TGCGCCAGCAGCTTGGGACAGGGCGACACAGATACGCAGTATTTT. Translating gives CASSLGQGDTDTQYF.

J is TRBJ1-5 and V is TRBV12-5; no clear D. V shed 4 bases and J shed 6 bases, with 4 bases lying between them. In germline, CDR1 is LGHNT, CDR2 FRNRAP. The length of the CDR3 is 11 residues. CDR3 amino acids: CASGSRQPQHF. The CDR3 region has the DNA TGTGCTAGTGGTTCCCGTCAGCCCCAGCATTTT.

The CDR3 region is CASRREWEDSYEQYF. In nucleotides, the CDR3 is TGTGCCAGCAGACGCGAGTGGGAGGACTCCTACGAGCAGTACTTC. V is TRBV5-4 and J is TRBJ2-7; D perhaps matches TRBD2 (6 bases). This CDR3 is built from 15 residues. V was trimmed by 5 bases and J by 0 bases, leaving 15 bases between them. CDR1 and CDR2 (germline): SGHNT, YYREEE (reference sequence).

The CDR3 nucleotides read TGCGCCAGCAGCGCGGCAGGGGTGGGGATAGATACGCAGTATTTT. It is translated as CASSAAGVGIDTQYF. The chain couples TRBV5-1 to TRBJ2-3; a weak D match, TRBD1 (6 bases). CDR1 and CDR2 (germline): SGHRS, YFSETQ. V lost 4 bases and J 5 bases, leaving 17 bases between the germline ends. There are 15 residues in the CDR3.

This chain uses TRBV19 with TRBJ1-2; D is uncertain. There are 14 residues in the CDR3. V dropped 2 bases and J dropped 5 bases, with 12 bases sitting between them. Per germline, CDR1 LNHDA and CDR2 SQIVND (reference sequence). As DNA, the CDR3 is TGTGCCAGTAGTATAAATATCGGCGGTTATGGCTACACCTTC. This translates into CASSINIGGYGYTF.